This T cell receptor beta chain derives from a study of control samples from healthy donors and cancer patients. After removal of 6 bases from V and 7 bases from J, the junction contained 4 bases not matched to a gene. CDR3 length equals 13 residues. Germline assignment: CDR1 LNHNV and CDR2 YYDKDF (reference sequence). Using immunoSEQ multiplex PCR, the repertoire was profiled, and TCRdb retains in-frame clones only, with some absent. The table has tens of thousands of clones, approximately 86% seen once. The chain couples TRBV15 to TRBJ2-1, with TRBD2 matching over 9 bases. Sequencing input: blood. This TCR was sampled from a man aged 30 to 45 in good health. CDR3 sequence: CATRASGVNEQFF. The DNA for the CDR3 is TGTGCCACCAGGGCTAGCGGGGTTAATGAGCAGTTCTTC. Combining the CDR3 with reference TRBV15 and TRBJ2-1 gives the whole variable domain DAMVIQNPRYQVTQFGKPVTLSCSQTLNHNVMYWYQQKSSQAPKLLFHYYDKDFNNEADTPDNFQSRRPNTSFCFLDIRSPGLGDTAMYLCATRASGVNEQFFGPGTRLTVL.